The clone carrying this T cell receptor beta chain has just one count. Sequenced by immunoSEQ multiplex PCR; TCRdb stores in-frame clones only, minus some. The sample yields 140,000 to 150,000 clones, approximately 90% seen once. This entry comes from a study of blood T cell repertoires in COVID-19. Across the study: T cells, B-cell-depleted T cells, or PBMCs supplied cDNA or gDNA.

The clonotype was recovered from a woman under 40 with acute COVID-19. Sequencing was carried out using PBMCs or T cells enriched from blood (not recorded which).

The CDR3 nucleotides read TGTGCCACCAGTGATTTCTCGCGAGGGTCCTACAATGAGCAGTTCTTC. Its translation is CATSDFSRGSYNEQFF. The chain has TRBV24-1 and TRBJ2-1, with D possibly TRBD2 on 5 matching bases. The length of the CDR3 is 16 residues. CDR1 and CDR2 (germline): KGHDR, SFDVKD. Between the trimmed V and J ends, which lost 1 base and 1 base, there was a span of 10 bases.